The 25 T cell receptor beta chains in this list originate from one sample, sequenced in a study of blood T cells in healthy people across ages. Primers used in a second PCR of about 7 to 11 cycles were a sample-barcoded 5' primer and a J-beta primer mix. Via MiXCR, TCRdb re-called the 5' RACE reads, giving one row per CDR3 protein. The table has about 730,000 distinct CDR3 sequences, roughly 43% seen once. What was sequenced was blood. These receptors originate from a woman aged 60 to 75 in good health.

The chain recombines TRBV4-2 with TRBJ2-3, with TRBD2 identical over 14 bases. CDR3 length: 15 residues. The V gene's germline CDR1 is LGHNA and CDR2 YNFKEQ. J gave up 5 bases and V 6 bases, and 4 bases lay outside the gene matches. CDR3 nucleotides: TGTGCCAGCAGGCGACTAGCGGGAGGGAAAGATACGCAGTATTTT. Its translation is CASRRLAGGKDTQYF.

The chain links TRBV21-1 to TRBJ1-6. TRBV21-1 is a pseudogene. This CDR3 is built from 15 residues. Here the CDR3 DNA reads TGTGCCAGCAGCAAAGTAAATGACGGAGATTCACCCCTCCACTTT. It specifies CASSKVNDGDSPLHF.

Only a few counts were recorded for this clonotype. The chain couples TRBV27 to TRBJ2-1, with 12 bases lining up with TRBD2. Per the germline V gene, CDR1 is MNHEY and CDR2 is SMNVEV (reference sequence). The CDR3 sequence is 15 residues long. The V and J ends lost 3 bases and 7 bases, in that order; junction bases with no gene match: 4. In DNA form, the CDR3 reads TGTGCCAGCAGTTTCTCGACTAGCGGGGGAAATGAGCAGTTCTTC. Translated: CASSFSTSGGNEQFF.

This clonotype was seen a few times. V is TRBV20-1 and J is TRBJ2-7, with TRBD1 matching over 10 bases. From germline, CDR1 is DFQATT and CDR2 SNEGSKA (reference sequence). This CDR3 has 15 amino acids. The trim removed 1 base at V and 5 bases at J, leaving 8 bases unmatched. The chain's CDR3 is CSARAWGQGTHEQYF. The CDR3 DNA reads as TGCAGTGCTAGAGCTTGGGGACAGGGGACCCACGAGCAGTACTTC.

The table lists this clonotype with a few counts. As DNA, the CDR3 is TGTGCCATCTCAGCGACAGGGCTCTACCAAGAGACCCAGTACTTC. It yields the protein CAISATGLYQETQYF. This chain links TRBV10-3 with TRBJ2-5; TRBD1 aligns across 7 bases. Per germline, CDR1 ENHRY and CDR2 SYGVKD. The CDR3 has 15 residues. V lost 8 bases and J lost 0; bases outside the gene matches: 9.

This clonotype was detected only a few times. The chain couples TRBV7-9 to TRBJ2-3; possible D gene TRBD2, 5 bases. Germline V gene data show CDR1 as SEHNR and CDR2 as FQNEAQ (reference sequence). The CDR3 has 14 amino acids. The V end lost 5 bases, the J end lost 2 bases, and 11 bases lay between the germline ends. The CDR3 DNA is TGTGCCAGCAGCCTCCCGACTAACACAGATACGCAGTATTTT. Translation: CASSLPTNTDTQYF.

The CDR3 sequence is CASSFAGRIGTEAFF. DNA of the CDR3: TGTGCCAGCAGTTTTGCCGGACGAATCGGCACTGAAGCTTTCTTT. This chain uses TRBV27 with TRBJ1-1; D is ambiguous. The CDR3 extends over 15 amino acids. CDR1 MNHEY and CDR2 SMNVEV come from the germline V gene (reference sequence). The V end was cut by 3 bases, the J end by 4 bases, with 15 bases between.

V is TRBV21-1 and J is TRBJ2-5; the D call TRBD1 from the table was never checked on the DNA. TRBV21-1 is marked as a pseudogene. CDR3 length equals 14 residues. CDR3 sequence (DNA): TGTGCCAGCAGCAAAGGGGACCGTGACGATGAGCAGTACTTC. Its translation: CASSKGDRDDEQYF.

The chain joins TRBV27 to TRBJ1-5; D not resolved. Between the trimmed V and J ends, which lost 2 bases and 1 base, there was a span of 15 bases. The CDR3 is made up of 17 amino acids. Germline V gene sequence: CDR1 MNHEY, CDR2 SMNVEV (reference sequence). Here the CDR3 reads CASSLRPGSRSNQPQHF. The CDR3 DNA follows: TGTGCCAGCAGTTTAAGGCCGGGGAGCCGGAGCAATCAGCCCCAGCATTTT.

This clonotype was seen only once. The chain's CDR3 is CASTAGGGNEKLFF. In nucleotides, the CDR3 is TGTGCCAGCACCGCCGGGGGGGGTAATGAAAAACTGTTTTTT. The chain joins TRBV28 to TRBJ1-4, with D perhaps matching TRBD1 (5 bases). Per the germline V gene, CDR1 is MDHEN and CDR2 is SYDVKM. V was trimmed by 7 bases and J by 4 bases, leaving 13 bases between them. This CDR3 contains 14 residues.

The rearrangement links TRBV13 to TRBJ1-2, with D maybe TRBD1 (5 bases). The CDR3 sequence is 14 residues long. The germline V gene encodes CDR1 PRHDT and CDR2 FYEKMQ (reference sequence). The V gene lost 7 bases and the J gene lost 0 bases, with 12 bases spanning the gap. The CDR3 bases are TGTGCCAGCATCAGGCAGGGAACTAACTATGGCTACACCTTC. It encodes CASIRQGTNYGYTF. Based on the CDR3 plus reference TRBV13 and TRBJ1-2, the full variable domain is AAGVIQSPRHLIKEKRETATLKCYPIPRHDTVYWYQQGPGQDPQFLISFYEKMQSDKGSIPDRFSAQQFSDYHSELNMSSLELGDSALYFCASIRQGTNYGYTFGSGTRLTVV.

This clonotype was seen repeatedly, ten times or more. This rearrangement joins TRBV3-1 to TRBJ1-2; D is perhaps TRBD1 (5 bases). This CDR3 has 11 residues. Germline values: CDR1 LGHDT, CDR2 YNNKEL (reference sequence). The V and J ends lost 6 bases and 8 bases respectively, with 10 bases between them. The chain's CDR3 is CASSQGGGYTF. The DNA of the CDR3 is TGTGCCAGCAGTCAGGGAGGCGGCTACACCTTC.

The chain uses TRBV20-1 and TRBJ2-5, with TRBD2 identical over 8 bases. CDR1 is DFQATT, CDR2 SNEGSKA, per germline (reference sequence). With V trimmed by 7 bases and J by 5 bases, 9 bases remained unmatched. This CDR3 has 13 amino acids. CDR3 sequence (DNA): TGCAGTGTTTCGACTAGCGTGATTGAGACCCAGTACTTC. This codes for CSVSTSVIETQYF.

On this clonotype itself: This may come from a read error, since a much larger clone is one base off. This chain connects TRBV7-3 to TRBJ2-7; TRBD1 aligns across 7 bases. The CDR3 spans 13 residues. Germline CDR1 reads SGHTA; CDR2 reads FQGTGA. V lost 5 bases and J lost 6; bases outside the gene matches: 7. The DNA of the CDR3 is TGTGCCAGCAGCGTGCAGGGGGTAGGCGAGCAGTACTTC. Encoded protein: CASSVQGVGEQYF.

This clonotype occurred a few times. The chain links TRBV25-1 to TRBJ2-5; 7 nucleotides line up with TRBD2. The V gene's germline CDR1 is MGHDK and CDR2 SYGVNS. The CDR3 contains 16 residues. V was pared by 5 bases and J by 11 bases, with 20 bases of the junction left unmatched. CDR3: CASSWAGVPSGNEQYF. The CDR3 region has the DNA TGTGCCAGCAGTTGGGCGGGAGTTCCTTCGGGAAATGAGCAGTACTTC.

The chain employs TRBV7-3 and TRBJ1-2, with D perhaps matching TRBD1 (6 bases). Trimming took 3 bases from V and 7 from J, leaving 12 bases between them. Germline V gives CDR1 SGHTA, CDR2 FQGTGA. This CDR3 has 13 residues. CDR3 loop: CASSFDRNSGYTF. The CDR3, as DNA: TGTGCCAGCAGCTTCGACAGGAACAGTGGCTACACCTTC.

This clonotype was counted between two and nine times. The rearrangement uses TRBV7-9 and TRBJ2-3; D perhaps matches TRBD2 (6 bases). Germline values: CDR1 SEHNR, CDR2 FQNEAQ (reference sequence). The V gene lost 0 bases and the J gene lost 4 bases, with 11 bases spanning the gap. The CDR3 is 15 residues long. CDR3 amino acids: CASSLALVAADTQYF. CDR3 sequence (DNA): TGTGCCAGCAGCTTAGCGTTGGTAGCGGCAGATACGCAGTATTTT.

The J gene is TRBJ1-4, the V gene TRBV6-5; maybe TRBD1 (5 bases). The ends were cut back, 0 bases at V and 6 bases at J, with 14 bases in the middle. Germline V gene sequence: CDR1 MNHEY, CDR2 SVGAGI. The length of the CDR3 is 16 residues. The CDR3 loop is CASSYSINGGDEKLFF. The CDR3 nucleotides are TGTGCCAGCAGTTACTCGATCAACGGGGGGGATGAAAAACTGTTTTTT.

This clonotype was detected only a few times. The chain joins TRBV6-6 to TRBJ2-7, with D perhaps TRBD1 or TRBD2 (6 bases each). The V gene lost 7 bases and the J gene lost 3 bases, with 13 bases spanning the gap. This CDR3 is 13 amino acids long. Germline CDR1 reads MNHNY; CDR2 reads SVGAGI (reference sequence). In DNA form, the CDR3 reads TGTGCCAGCAACGCCGAGGGGGGCTACGAGCAGTACTTC. Its protein is CASNAEGGYEQYF.

In this sample, this clonotype turned up many times. This sequence joins TRBV20-1 and TRBJ2-7; 9 bases match TRBD1. V shed 3 bases and J 7 bases; nucleotides not matched to a gene: 7. The length of the CDR3 is 13 residues. The germline gives CDR1 DFQATT, CDR2 SNEGSKA (reference sequence). The CDR3 sequence is CSASLTGGGEQYF. As DNA, the CDR3 is TGCAGTGCTAGCCTGACAGGGGGAGGTGAGCAGTACTTC.

The chain joins TRBV11-1 to TRBJ2-1; 16 bases are shared with TRBD2. V shed 4 bases and J 3 bases; nucleotides not matched to a gene: 9. Germline-derived CDR1 and CDR2 are SGHAT and FQDESV (reference sequence). This CDR3 has 19 residues. This chain's CDR3 is CASSSGLAGGRVLYNEQFF. The CDR3 DNA reads as TGTGCCAGCAGCTCGGGACTAGCGGGAGGGCGCGTCCTCTACAATGAGCAGTTCTTC.

This clonotype came up many times. The chain carries TRBV3-1 and TRBJ2-7; D could derive from TRBD1 or TRBD2 (5 bases each). Trimming cost V 3 bases and J 3 bases, with 21 bases left between them. The germline gives CDR1 LGHDT, CDR2 YNNKEL (reference sequence). CDR3 length: 17 amino acids. DNA for the CDR3: TGTGCCAGCAGCCAGGGGACGGCGCCTAGAACAAACTACGAGCAGTACTTC. It codes for CASSQGTAPRTNYEQYF.

Remarks on this clonotype: One base away lies a much larger clone, so this may be a sequencing read error. This chain joins TRBV29-1 and TRBJ2-7, with D possibly matching TRBD1 (6 bases). Germline V gene sequence: CDR1 SQVTM, CDR2 ANQGSEA. Trimming took 7 bases from V and 0 from J, leaving 13 bases between them. This CDR3 is 13 amino acids long. The CDR3 bases are TGCAGCGGGGGCAGGGGATTCTCCTACGAGCAGTACTTC. Protein product: CSGGRGFSYEQYF.

The chain employs TRBV4-2 and TRBJ2-3; 7 bases match TRBD1. V shed 0 bases and J 3 bases; nucleotides not matched to a gene: 9. Germline values: CDR1 LGHNA, CDR2 YNFKEQ. The CDR3 has 17 amino acids. CDR3 DNA: TGTGCCAGCAGCCAAGAAGGTAGAGGGGGCGGAACAGATACGCAGTATTTT. The encoded protein is CASSQEGRGGGTDTQYF.

The chain is built from TRBV13 and TRBJ2-3, with D possibly being TRBD2 (6 bases). Germline V gene sequence: CDR1 PRHDT, CDR2 FYEKMQ (reference sequence). Trimming stripped 1 base from V and 1 base from J, with 12 bases between. The CDR3 totals 16 residues. The CDR3 spells CASSLARDSRTDTQYF. The CDR3 bases are TGTGCCAGCAGCTTAGCTCGGGACTCACGCACAGATACGCAGTATTTT.